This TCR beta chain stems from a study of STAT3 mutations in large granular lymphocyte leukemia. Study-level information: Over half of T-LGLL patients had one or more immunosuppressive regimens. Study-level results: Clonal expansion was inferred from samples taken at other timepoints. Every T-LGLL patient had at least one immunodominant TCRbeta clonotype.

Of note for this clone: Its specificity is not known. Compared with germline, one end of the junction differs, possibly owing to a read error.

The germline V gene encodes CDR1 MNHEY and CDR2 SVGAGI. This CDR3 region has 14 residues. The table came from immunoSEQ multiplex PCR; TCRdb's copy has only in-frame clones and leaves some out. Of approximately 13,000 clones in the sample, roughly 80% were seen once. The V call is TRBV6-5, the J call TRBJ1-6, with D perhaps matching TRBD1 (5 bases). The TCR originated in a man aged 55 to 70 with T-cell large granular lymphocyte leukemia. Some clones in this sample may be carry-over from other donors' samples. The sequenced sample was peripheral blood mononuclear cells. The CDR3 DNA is TGTGCTAGCAGGGTTAGTGGCGAAAATTCACCCCTCCACTTT. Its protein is CASRVSGENSPLHF.